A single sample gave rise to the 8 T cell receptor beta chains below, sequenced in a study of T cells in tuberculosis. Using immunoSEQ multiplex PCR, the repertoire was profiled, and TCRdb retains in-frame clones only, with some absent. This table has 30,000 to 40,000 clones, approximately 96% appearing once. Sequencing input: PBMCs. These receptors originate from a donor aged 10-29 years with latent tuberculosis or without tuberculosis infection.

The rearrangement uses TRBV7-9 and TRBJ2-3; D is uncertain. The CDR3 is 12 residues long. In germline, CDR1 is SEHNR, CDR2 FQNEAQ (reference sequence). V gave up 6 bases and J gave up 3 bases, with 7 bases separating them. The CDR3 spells CASSFQTDTQYF. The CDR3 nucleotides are TGTGCCAGCAGTTTTCAAACAGATACGCAGTATTTT. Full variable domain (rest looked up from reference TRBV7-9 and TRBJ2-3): DTGVSQNPRHKITKRGQNVTFRCDPISEHNRLYWYRQTLGQGPEFLTYFQNEAQLEKSRLLSDRFSAERPKGSFSTLEIQRTEQGDSAMYLCASSFQTDTQYFGPGTRLTVL.

CDR3 sequence reads: CASSVGTGSSYEQYF. The CDR3 DNA follows: TGTGCCAGCAGCGTAGGTACAGGGAGCTCCTACGAGCAGTACTTC. This rearrangement joins TRBV9 to TRBJ2-7; possible D gene TRBD1, 6 bases. The CDR3 spans 15 residues. V was shortened by 0 bases and J by 0 bases, with 10 bases between the two germline ends. Looked up from germline, CDR1 is SGDLS and CDR2 is YYNGEE.

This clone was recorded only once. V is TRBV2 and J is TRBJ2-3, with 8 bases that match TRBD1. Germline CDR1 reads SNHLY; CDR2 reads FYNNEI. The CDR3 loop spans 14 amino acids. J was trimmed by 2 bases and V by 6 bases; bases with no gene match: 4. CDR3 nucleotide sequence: TGTGCCAGCAGCCGGGACAGGTCCACAGATACGCAGTATTTT. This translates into CASSRDRSTDTQYF.

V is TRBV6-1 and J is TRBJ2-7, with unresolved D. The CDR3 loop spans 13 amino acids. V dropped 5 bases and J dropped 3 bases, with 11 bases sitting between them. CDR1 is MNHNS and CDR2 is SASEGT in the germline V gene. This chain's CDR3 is CASSLTLIYEQYF. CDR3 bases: TGTGCCAGCAGTCTGACACTGATCTACGAGCAGTACTTC.

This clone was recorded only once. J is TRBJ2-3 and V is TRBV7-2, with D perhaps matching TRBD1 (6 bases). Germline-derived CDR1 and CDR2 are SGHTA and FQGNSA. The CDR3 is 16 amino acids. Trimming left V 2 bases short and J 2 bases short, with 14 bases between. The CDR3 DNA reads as TGTGCCAGCAGCTTAAGACAGGCCTCCTCCACAGATACGCAGTATTTT. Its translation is CASSLRQASSTDTQYF.

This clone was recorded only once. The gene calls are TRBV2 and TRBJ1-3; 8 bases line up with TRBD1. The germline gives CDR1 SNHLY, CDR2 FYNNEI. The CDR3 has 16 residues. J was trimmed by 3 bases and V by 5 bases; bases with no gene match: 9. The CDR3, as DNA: TGTGCCAGCAGTACACGGACAGGGAGAATTGGAAACACCATATATTTT. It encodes CASSTRTGRIGNTIYF. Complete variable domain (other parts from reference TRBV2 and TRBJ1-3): EPEVTQTPSHQVTQMGQEVILRCVPISNHLYFYWYRQILGQKVEFLVSFYNNEISEKSEIFDDQFSVERPDGSNFTLKIRSTKLEDSAMYFCASSTRTGRIGNTIYFGEGSWLTVV.

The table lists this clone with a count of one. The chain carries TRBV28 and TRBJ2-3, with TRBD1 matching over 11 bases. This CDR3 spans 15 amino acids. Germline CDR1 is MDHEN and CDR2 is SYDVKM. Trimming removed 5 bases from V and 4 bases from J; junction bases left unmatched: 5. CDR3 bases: TGTGCCAGCAGTGCCCCGGGACAGGGGGCAGATACGCAGTATTTT. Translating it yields CASSAPGQGADTQYF.

The CDR3 nucleotides are TGTGCTAGTGGTTTGATAGCCTGGACTAGCGGGACCGATGAGCAGTTCTTC. It is translated as CASGLIAWTSGTDEQFF. The V gene is TRBV12-5, the J gene TRBJ2-1; 12 positions match TRBD2. Germline loops: CDR1 LGHNT, CDR2 FRNRAP. After removal of 2 bases from V and 8 bases from J, the junction contained 10 bases not matched to a gene. This CDR3 is built from 17 residues.